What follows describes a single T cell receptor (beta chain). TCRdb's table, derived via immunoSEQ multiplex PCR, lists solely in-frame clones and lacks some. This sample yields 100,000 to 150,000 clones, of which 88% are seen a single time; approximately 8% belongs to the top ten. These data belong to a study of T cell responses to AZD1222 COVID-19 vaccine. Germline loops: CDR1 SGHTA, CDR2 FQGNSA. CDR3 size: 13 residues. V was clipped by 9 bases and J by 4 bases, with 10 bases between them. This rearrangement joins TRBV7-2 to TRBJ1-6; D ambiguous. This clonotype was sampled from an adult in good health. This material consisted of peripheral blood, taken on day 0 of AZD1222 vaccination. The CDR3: CASKDGYNSPLHF. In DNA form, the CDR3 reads TGTGCCAGTAAGGACGGGTATAATTCACCCCTCCACTTT.